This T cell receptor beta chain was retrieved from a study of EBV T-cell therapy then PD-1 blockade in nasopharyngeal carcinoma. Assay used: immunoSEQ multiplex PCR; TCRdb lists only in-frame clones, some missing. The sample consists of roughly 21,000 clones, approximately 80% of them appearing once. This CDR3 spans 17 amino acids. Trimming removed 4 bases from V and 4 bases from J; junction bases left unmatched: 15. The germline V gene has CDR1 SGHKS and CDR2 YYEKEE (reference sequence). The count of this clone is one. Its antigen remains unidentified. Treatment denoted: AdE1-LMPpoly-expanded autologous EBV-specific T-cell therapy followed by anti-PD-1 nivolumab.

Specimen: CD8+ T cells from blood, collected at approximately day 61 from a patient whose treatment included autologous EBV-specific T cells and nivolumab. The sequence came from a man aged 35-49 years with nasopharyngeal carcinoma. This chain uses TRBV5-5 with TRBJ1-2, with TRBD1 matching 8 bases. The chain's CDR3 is CASSPNSGRGQVYGYTF. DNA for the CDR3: TGTGCCAGCAGCCCGAACTCCGGCAGGGGGCAGGTCTATGGCTACACCTTC.